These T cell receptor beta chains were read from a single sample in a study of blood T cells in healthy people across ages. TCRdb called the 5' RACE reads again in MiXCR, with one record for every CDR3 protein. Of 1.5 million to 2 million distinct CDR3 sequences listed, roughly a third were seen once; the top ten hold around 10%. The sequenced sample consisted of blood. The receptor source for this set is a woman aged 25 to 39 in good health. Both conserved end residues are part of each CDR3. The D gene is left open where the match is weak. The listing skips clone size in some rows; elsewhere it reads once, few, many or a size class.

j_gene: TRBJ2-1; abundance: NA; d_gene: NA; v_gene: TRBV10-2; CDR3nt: TGCGCCAGCTGTACTTCGCACAGGAGGGATGAGCAGTTCTTC; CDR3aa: CASCTSHRRDEQFF
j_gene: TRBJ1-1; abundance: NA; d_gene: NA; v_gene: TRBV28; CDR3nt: TGTGCCAGCACCCGGGGTGGGGACGCTGAAGCTTTCTTT; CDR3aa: CASTRGGDAEAFF
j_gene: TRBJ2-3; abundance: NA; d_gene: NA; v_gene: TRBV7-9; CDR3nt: TGTGCCAGCAGCTCGGCGGGGTCCCGCACAGATACGCAGTATTTT; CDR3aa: CASSSAGSRTDTQYF
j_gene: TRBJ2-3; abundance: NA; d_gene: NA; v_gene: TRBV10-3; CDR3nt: TGTGCCACCCAGGCATACCTGGGAGGAGATACGCAGTATTTT; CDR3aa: CATQAYLGGDTQYF
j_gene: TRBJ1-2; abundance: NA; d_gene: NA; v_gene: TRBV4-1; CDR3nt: TGCGCCAGCAGCCAAGATCCAGGGTTGGACTATGGCTACACCTTC; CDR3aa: CASSQDPGLDYGYTF
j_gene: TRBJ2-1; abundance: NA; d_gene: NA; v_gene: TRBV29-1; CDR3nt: TGCAGCGACCTCGTAGGGAATGAGCAGTTCTTC; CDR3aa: CSDLVGNEQFF
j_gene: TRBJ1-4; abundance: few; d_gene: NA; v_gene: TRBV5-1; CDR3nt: TGCGCCAGCAGCTCCACCGAGGGTGAAAAACTGTTTTTT; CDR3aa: CASSSTEGEKLFF
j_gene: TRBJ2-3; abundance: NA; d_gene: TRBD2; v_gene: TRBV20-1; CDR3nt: TGCAGTGCTAGAGACCCTAGCGGGGCAGATACGCAGTATTTT; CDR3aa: CSARDPSGADTQYF
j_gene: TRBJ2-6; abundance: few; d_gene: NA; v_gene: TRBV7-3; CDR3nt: TGTGCCAGCAGATACGATTCGGCCAACGTCCTGACTTTC; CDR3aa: CASRYDSANVLTF
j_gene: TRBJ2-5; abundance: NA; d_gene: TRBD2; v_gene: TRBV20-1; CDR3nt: TGCAGTGCTACGACTAGCGGGGGGGTAGAGACCCAGTACTTC; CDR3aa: CSATTSGGVETQYF
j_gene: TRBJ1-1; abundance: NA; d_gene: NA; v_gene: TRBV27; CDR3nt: TGTGCCAGCAGCACCGGACAGATTAACACTGAAGCTTTCTTT; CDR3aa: CASSTGQINTEAFF
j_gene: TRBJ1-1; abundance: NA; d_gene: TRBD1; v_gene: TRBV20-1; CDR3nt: TGCAGTGCGCACCGGACAGGGTGGGAGGACACTGAAGCTTTCTTT; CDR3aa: CSAHRTGWEDTEAFF
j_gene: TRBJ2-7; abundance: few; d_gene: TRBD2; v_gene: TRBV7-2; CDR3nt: TGTGCCAGCAACCGACTAGCGGGAGGTTACGAGCAGTACTTC; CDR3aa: CASNRLAGGYEQYF